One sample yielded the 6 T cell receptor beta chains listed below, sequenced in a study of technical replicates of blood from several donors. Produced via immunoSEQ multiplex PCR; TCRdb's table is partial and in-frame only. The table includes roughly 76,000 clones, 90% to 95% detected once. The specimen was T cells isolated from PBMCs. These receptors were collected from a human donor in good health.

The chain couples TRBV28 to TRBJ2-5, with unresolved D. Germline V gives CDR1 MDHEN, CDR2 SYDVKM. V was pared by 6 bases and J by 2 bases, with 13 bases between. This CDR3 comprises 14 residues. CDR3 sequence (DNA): TGTGCCAGCAGCCCTACAGATATTCAAGAGACCCAGTACTTC. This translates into CASSPTDIQETQYF.

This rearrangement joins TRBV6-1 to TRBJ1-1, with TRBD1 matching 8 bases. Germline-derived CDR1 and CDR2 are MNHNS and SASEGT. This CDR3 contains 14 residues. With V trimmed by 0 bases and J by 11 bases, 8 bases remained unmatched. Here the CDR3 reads CASSEAGTGVRAFF. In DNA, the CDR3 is TGTGCCAGCAGTGAAGCCGGGACAGGCGTCCGCGCTTTCTTT.

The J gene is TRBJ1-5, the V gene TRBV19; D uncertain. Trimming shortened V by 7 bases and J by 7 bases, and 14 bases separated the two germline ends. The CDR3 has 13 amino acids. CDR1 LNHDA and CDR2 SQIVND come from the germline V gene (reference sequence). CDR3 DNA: TGTGCCAGTAAATCTTTTGGGGAGCAGCCCCAGCATTTT. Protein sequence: CASKSFGEQPQHF.

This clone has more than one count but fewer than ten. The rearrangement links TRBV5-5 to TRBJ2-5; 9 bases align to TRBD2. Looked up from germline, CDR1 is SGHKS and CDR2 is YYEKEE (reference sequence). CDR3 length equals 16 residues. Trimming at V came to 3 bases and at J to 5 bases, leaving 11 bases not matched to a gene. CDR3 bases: TGTGCCAGCAGCTCCACTAGCGGGCGGACCCGGGAGACCCAGTACTTC. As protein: CASSSTSGRTRETQYF. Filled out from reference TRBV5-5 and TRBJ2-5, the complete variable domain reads DAGVTQSPTHLIKTRGQQVTLRCSPISGHKSVSWYQQVLGQGPQFIFQYYEKEERGRGNFPDRFSARQFPNYSSELNVNALLLGDSALYLCASSSTSGRTRETQYFGPGTRLLVL.

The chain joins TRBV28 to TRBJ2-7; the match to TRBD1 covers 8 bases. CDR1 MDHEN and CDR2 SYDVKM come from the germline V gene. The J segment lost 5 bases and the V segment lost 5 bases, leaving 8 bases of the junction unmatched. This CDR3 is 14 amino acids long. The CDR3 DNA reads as TGTGCCAGCAGTCTCGGACAGGGAATGCACGAGCAGTACTTC. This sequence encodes CASSLGQGMHEQYF.

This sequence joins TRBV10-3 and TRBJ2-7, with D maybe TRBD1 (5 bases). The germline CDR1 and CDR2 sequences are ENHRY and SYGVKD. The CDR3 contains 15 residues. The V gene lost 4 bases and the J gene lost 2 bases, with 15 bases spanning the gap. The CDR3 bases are TGTGCCATCAGTGGTGGTGACAGCGAAGCCTACGAGCAGTACTTC. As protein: CAISGGDSEAYEQYF.